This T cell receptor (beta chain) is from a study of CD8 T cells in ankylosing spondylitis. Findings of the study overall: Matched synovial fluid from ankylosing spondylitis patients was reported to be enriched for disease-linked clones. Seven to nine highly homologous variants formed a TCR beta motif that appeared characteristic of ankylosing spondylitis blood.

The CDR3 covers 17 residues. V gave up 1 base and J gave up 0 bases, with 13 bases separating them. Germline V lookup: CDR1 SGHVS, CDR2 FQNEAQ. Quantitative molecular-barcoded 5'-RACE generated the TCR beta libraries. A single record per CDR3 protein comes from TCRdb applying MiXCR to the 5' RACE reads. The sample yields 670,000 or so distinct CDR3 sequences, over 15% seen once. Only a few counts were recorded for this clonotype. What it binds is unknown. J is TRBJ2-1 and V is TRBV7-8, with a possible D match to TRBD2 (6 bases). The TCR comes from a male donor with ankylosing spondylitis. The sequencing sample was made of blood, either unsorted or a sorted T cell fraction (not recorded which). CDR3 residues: CASSLVVGGNSYNEQFF. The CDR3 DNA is TGTGCCAGCAGCTTAGTAGTGGGGGGAAACTCCTACAATGAGCAGTTCTTC.